This T cell receptor beta chain is drawn from a study of blood T cell repertoires in COVID-19 (dated by TCRdb to the early 2020s). Background on the whole study: Samples from collaborators originated in the United States, Italy and Spain and spanned both the acute and convalescent phases of COVID-19. The prospective study material was composed of cDNA or gDNA derived from T cells, B-cell-depleted T cells, or PBMCs. Subjects who had been exposed to COVID-19, were actively infected with it, or had recovered from it provided the deeply sampled blood TCRbeta repertoires that made up the dataset. A freely available public database, intended as a resource for researchers studying the immune response to SARS-CoV-2, is where the repertoires were released. Samples came from the ongoing ImmuneRACE study (first 160 participants) plus 1,254 subjects from 6 global collaborators. The sample metadata nearly always contained a de-identified subject ID, COVID-19 status, age in years and sex. Where available, HLA class I and class II types were obtained from metadata supplied by the sample provider rather than from assay-based typing.

As for this clone: It lacks a known antigen. Per-nucleotide qualities are absent, and no much larger clonotype sits a single base away.

V is pared back by 3 bases and J by 4 bases, with 7 bases lying between the germline termini. The germline V gene specifies MDHEN as CDR1 and SYDVKM as CDR2. CDR3 length: 13 amino acids, cysteine to phenylalanine. The retained sequence is limited to the CDR3, 39 bases, with the frame set at the first base. The immunoSEQ Assay, a bias-controlled multiplex PCR, was used to amplify TCRbeta CDR3 regions from genomic DNA. In the paper's pipeline: Within the assay, amplification of reference gene primers was used to estimate how many nucleated cells each sample contained. To quantify the absolute abundance of each unique TCRbeta CDR3 rearrangement, sequence reads were collapsed and filtered. For each sample, productive Simpson clonality was calculated as the square root of Simpson's diversity index across productive rearrangements. TCRdb carries this immuneACCESS record with in-frame sequences only. Its versions omit some clonotypes, under half of them owing to an unresolved V gene in the studies checked, with the rest unexplained. V, J and clone size are taken as reported in that table, and D and trimming were inferred from the DNA itself. The sample includes roughly 43,000 clones, with roughly 87% observed a single time. The ten biggest clones cover 15% of the sample.

Broad study findings and their caveats: Clinical and demographic metadata were provided uncurated, with the amount varying by source and participant.

Each collaborating institution followed its own protocols to collect whole blood in K2EDTA tubes. For TCRbeta analysis, collaborators shipped samples in one of three forms: frozen whole blood, isolated PBMCs, or DNA extracted from either of those sample types. The V gene is TRBV28 and the J gene is TRBJ1-5; there is no confident call for the D gene. This TCR was sampled from a man aged 55 to 70 with active COVID-19. Sequences were obtained from peripheral blood. CDR3 reads: CASSLTENQPQHF. The sequenced DNA: TGTGCCAGCAGTTTGACGGAGAATCAGCCCCAGCATTTT. Reference TRBV28 and TRBJ1-5 genes cover what lies past the CDR3, so the full variable domain is DVKVTQSSRYLVKRTGEKVFLECVQDMDHENMFWYRQDPGLGLRLIYFSYDVKMKEKGDIPEGYSVSREKKERFSLILESASTNQTSMYLCASSLTENQPQHFGDGTRLSIL.